Shown below are 19 T cell receptor beta chains from a single sample sequenced in a study of CD8 T cells in Susac syndrome. The authors reverse transcribed roughly 0.5 to 1 ug RNA with random hexamers. MiXCR, run by TCRdb on the immunoSEQ multiplex PCR reads, gives a single entry per CDR3 protein. The sample yields about 300,000 distinct CDR3 sequences, approximately 91% seen once. The specimen sequenced was CD8+ T cells from PBMCs. The receptors here all came from a human donor with multiple sclerosis.

V is TRBV20-1 and J is TRBJ2-2; D unclear. The CDR3 totals 14 residues. The V end lost 1 base, the J end lost 0 bases, and 6 bases lay between the germline ends. Germline CDR1 is DFQATT and CDR2 is SNEGSKA (reference sequence). The DNA for the CDR3 is TGCAGTGCTAGAGGAGTTACGAACACCGGGGAGCTGTTTTTT. Its protein product is CSARGVTNTGELFF.

This clonotype was seen just once. This rearrangement joins TRBV9 to TRBJ1-1; no clear D. There are 11 residues in the CDR3. Germline lookup yields CDR1 SGDLS and CDR2 YYNGEE. The V gene lost 10 bases and the J gene lost 3 bases, with 10 bases spanning the gap. The CDR3 loop reads CARGSDTEAFF. Here the CDR3 DNA reads TGTGCCCGCGGGTCTGACACTGAAGCTTTCTTT.

The V gene is TRBV6-4, the J gene TRBJ2-2; the D is unclear. The CDR3 sequence is 14 residues long. V was shortened by 0 bases and J by 8 bases, with 10 bases between the two germline ends. Germline loops: CDR1 MRHNA, CDR2 SNTAGT. As DNA, the CDR3 is TGTGCCAGCAGTGACTCCGACGGGCTTGGGGAGCTGTTTTTT. Its protein product is CASSDSDGLGELFF.

This clonotype was counted a few times. The gene calls are TRBV7-9 and TRBJ2-7; 13 nucleotides align to TRBD2. Germline CDR1 SEHNR, CDR2 FQNEAQ (reference sequence). V shed 4 bases and J 3 bases; nucleotides not matched to a gene: 9. This CDR3 region has 17 residues. CDR3 sequence: CASSSTSGRVAYYEQYF. As DNA, the CDR3 is TGTGCCAGCAGCTCTACTAGCGGGAGGGTCGCCTACTACGAGCAGTACTTC.

V usage is TRBV13 and J usage is TRBJ2-7; a weak D match, TRBD1 (6 bases). CDR3 length equals 14 residues. V lost 5 bases and J lost 7, with 18 bases in between. The germline gives CDR1 PRHDT, CDR2 FYEKMQ (reference sequence). CDR3 DNA sequence: TGTGCCAGCAGCCAAAGGGGGTCTACAAGGGAGCAGTACTTC. Amino acid sequence: CASSQRGSTREQYF.

The chain links TRBV9 to TRBJ2-2, with 9 bases aligning to TRBD2. CDR1 SGDLS and CDR2 YYNGEE come from the germline V gene. The length of the CDR3 is 15 residues. The junction had 1 base not matched to a gene; V was cut back by 0 bases and J by 4 bases. Here the CDR3 reads CASSVVTSGTGELFF. CDR3 sequence (DNA): TGTGCCAGCAGCGTAGTGACTAGCGGCACCGGGGAGCTGTTTTTT.

The chain couples TRBV7-3 to TRBJ2-3, with unresolved D. The CDR3 runs to 15 residues. The germline V gene encodes CDR1 SGHTA and CDR2 FQGTGA. V was pared by 2 bases and J by 4 bases, with 13 bases between. This chain's CDR3 is CASSLQPTFSDTQYF. DNA of the CDR3: TGTGCCAGCAGCTTACAGCCGACTTTCTCAGATACGCAGTATTTT.

The chain carries TRBV3-1 and TRBJ2-2; 8 nucleotides agree with TRBD1. V gave up 4 bases and J gave up 5 bases; unmatched junction bases: 9. In germline, CDR1 is LGHDT, CDR2 YNNKEL (reference sequence). The CDR3 has 16 amino acids. CDR3 nucleotides: TGTGCCAGCAGCCGGTTGACAGGGGTACATACCGGGGAGCTGTTTTTT. Translated, it gives CASSRLTGVHTGELFF. The full variable domain, in which reference TRBV3-1 and TRBJ2-2 provide the parts outside the CDR3, is DTAVSQTPKYLVTQMGNDKSIKCEQNLGHDTMYWYKQDSKKFLKIMFSYNNKELIINETVPNRFSPKSPDKAHLNLHINSLELGDSAVYFCASSRLTGVHTGELFFGEGSRLTVL.

V is TRBV2 and J is TRBJ1-1, with D possibly TRBD1 on 5 matching bases. This CDR3 spans 14 amino acids. Looked up from germline, CDR1 is SNHLY and CDR2 is FYNNEI. Trimming left V 2 bases short and J 1 base short, with 8 bases between. CDR3 sequence (DNA): TGTGCCAGCAGTGAACGGGGGACGAACACTGAAGCTTTCTTT. Its protein product is CASSERGTNTEAFF.

V and J are TRBV9 and TRBJ1-2; unclear D gene. V dropped 7 bases and J dropped 7 bases, with 11 bases sitting between them. The CDR3 is made up of 11 amino acids. Germline loops: CDR1 SGDLS, CDR2 YYNGEE. Written as DNA, the CDR3 is TGTGCCAGCGACGGTCGGGGTGGCTACACCTTC. It is translated as CASDGRGGYTF.

The rearrangement uses TRBV7-9 and TRBJ1-1, with D maybe TRBD1 (5 bases). Germline V gives CDR1 SEHNR, CDR2 FQNEAQ (reference sequence). The V end lost 2 bases, the J end lost 0 bases, and 10 bases lay between the germline ends. The CDR3 loop spans 15 amino acids. In DNA form, the CDR3 reads TGTGCCAGCAGCTTATGGCAGGGCATGAACACTGAAGCTTTCTTT. This sequence encodes CASSLWQGMNTEAFF.

This chain connects TRBV19 to TRBJ2-1, with 9 bases that match TRBD2. Germline loops: CDR1 LNHDA, CDR2 SQIVND (reference sequence). The V gene end was trimmed by 8 bases and the J gene end by 1 base; junction bases not matched to a gene: 6. CDR3 length: 15 amino acids. The CDR3 is CASCVTSGSYNEQFF. The CDR3 DNA is TGTGCCAGTTGTGTGACTAGCGGATCCTACAATGAGCAGTTCTTC.

The chain carries TRBV27 and TRBJ2-7; either TRBD1 or TRBD2 may supply D (7 bases each). The V gene lost 6 bases and the J gene lost 4 bases, with 25 bases spanning the gap. CDR1 is MNHEY, CDR2 SMNVEV, per germline (reference sequence). CDR3 size: 17 residues. The CDR3, as DNA: TGTGCCAGCAGGCCTTTTCTCCAGGCAGGGGGGGATTACGAGCAGTACTTC. This gives the protein CASRPFLQAGGDYEQYF.

This clonotype was recorded only once. The chain uses TRBV3-1 and TRBJ2-7; 9 bases line up with TRBD2. After removal of 1 base from V and 3 bases from J, the junction contained 7 bases not matched to a gene. CDR3 size: 16 residues. Per germline, CDR1 LGHDT and CDR2 YNNKEL (reference sequence). CDR3 coding DNA: TGTGCCAGCAGCCAAGGGGTGTCTAGCGGGGTCTACGAGCAGTACTTC. Translation: CASSQGVSSGVYEQYF.

This chain uses TRBV20-1 with TRBJ2-1; no firm D call. The CDR3 sequence is 15 residues long. Germline V gene data show CDR1 as DFQATT and CDR2 as SNEGSKA (reference sequence). V shed 2 bases and J shed 5 bases, with 16 bases lying between them. The CDR3 here is CSARSRVLANNEQFF. The DNA for the CDR3 is TGCAGTGCTAGATCAAGGGTCTTGGCCAACAATGAGCAGTTCTTC.

J is TRBJ2-7 and V is TRBV30; D call uncertain. Trimming took 1 base from V and 2 from J, leaving 6 bases between them. Germline CDR1 is GTSNPN and CDR2 is SVGIG (reference sequence). The CDR3 covers 12 residues. CDR3 nucleotide sequence: TGTGCCTGGAGTGAGACTGCCTACGAGCAGTACTTC. Residues: CAWSETAYEQYF. The full variable domain, its missing parts supplied by reference TRBV30 and TRBJ2-7, is SQTIHQWPATLVQPVGSPLSLECTVEGTSNPNLYWYRQAAGRGLQLLFYSVGIGQISSEVPQNLSASRPQDRQFILSSKKLLLSDSGFYLCAWSETAYEQYFGPGTRLTVT.

The J gene is TRBJ1-1, the V gene TRBV20-1; D not resolved. The germline V and J ends were trimmed by 1 base and 3 bases, with 9 bases remaining between them. This CDR3 is 13 amino acids long. Germline V gene sequence: CDR1 DFQATT, CDR2 SNEGSKA (reference sequence). CDR3 in DNA: TGCAGTGCTAGAGCTTTTCAGCACACTGAAGCTTTCTTT. It specifies CSARAFQHTEAFF.

J is TRBJ2-3 and V is TRBV4-1, with 9 bases matching TRBD2. Germline V CDR1 and CDR2: MGHRA, YSYEKL. Losses at the gene ends were 0 bases for V and 4 bases for J; bases not matched to a gene: 5. The length of the CDR3 is 16 residues. The CDR3 DNA reads TGCGCCAGCAGCCAAGAAGGAGCGGGGGGCGCAGATACGCAGTATTTT. Translated: CASSQEGAGGADTQYF.

The genes are TRBV7-6 and TRBJ2-1; 12 bases line up with TRBD2. The J segment lost 0 bases and the V segment lost 8 bases, leaving 5 bases of the junction unmatched. Per germline, CDR1 SGHVS and CDR2 FNYEAQ. CDR3 length equals 16 residues. The CDR3 coding sequence is TGTGCCAGCTGCCGACTAGCGGGAGTCTCCTACAATGAGCAGTTCTTC. Protein product: CASCRLAGVSYNEQFF.